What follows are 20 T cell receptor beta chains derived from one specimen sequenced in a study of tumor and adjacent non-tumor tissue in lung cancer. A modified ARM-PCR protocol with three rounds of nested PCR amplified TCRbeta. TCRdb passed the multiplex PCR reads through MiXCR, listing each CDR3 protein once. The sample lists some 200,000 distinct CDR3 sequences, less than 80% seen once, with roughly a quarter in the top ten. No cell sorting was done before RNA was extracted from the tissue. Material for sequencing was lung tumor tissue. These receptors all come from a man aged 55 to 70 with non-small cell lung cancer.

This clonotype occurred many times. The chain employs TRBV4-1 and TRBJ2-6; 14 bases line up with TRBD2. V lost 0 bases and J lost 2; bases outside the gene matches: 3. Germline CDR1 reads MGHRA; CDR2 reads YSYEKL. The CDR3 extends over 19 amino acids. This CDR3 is CASSQERLAGGTGANVLTF. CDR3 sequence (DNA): TGCGCCAGCAGCCAAGAGAGACTAGCGGGGGGGACTGGGGCCAACGTCCTGACTTTC.

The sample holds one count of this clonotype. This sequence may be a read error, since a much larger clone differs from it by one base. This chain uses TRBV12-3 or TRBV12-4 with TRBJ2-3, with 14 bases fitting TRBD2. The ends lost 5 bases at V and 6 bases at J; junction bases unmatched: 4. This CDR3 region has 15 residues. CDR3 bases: TGTGCCAGCAGTGCGGGACTAGCGGGAGTTGATACGCAGTATTTT. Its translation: CASSAGLAGVDTQYF.

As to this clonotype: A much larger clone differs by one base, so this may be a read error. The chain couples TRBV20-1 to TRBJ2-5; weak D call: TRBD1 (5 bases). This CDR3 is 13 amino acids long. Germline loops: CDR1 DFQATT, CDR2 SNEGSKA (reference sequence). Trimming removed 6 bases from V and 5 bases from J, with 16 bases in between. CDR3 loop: CSAPSAGKETQYF. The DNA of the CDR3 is TGCAGTGCCCCCTCGGCAGGGAAGGAGACCCAGTACTTC.

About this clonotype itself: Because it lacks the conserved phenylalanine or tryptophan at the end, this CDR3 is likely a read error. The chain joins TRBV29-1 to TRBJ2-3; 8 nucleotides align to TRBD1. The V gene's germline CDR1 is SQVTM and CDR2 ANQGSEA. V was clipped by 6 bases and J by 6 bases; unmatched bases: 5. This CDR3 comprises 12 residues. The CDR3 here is CSVDRETDTQYI. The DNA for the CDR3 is TGCAGCGTGGACAGGGAGACTGATACGCAGTATATT.

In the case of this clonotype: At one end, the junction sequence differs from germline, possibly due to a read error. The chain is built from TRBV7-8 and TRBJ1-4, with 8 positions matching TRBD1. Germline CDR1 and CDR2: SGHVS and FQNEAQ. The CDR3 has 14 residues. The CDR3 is CASSRDRGREKVFF. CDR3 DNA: TGTGCCAGCAGCAGAGACAGGGGACGCGAAAAAGTGTTTTTT.

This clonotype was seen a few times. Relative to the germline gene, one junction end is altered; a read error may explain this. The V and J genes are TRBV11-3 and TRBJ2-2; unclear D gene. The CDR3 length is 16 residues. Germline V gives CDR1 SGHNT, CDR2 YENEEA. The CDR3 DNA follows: TGTGCCAACAGCCCCCTCGCGGCTATAGAGACTGGGGAGCTGTTTTTT. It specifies CANSPLAAIETGELFF. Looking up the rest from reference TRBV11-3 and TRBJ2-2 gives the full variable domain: EAGVVQSPRYKIIEKKQPVAFWCNPISGHNTLYWYLQNLGQGPELLIRYENEEAVDDSQLPKDRFSAERLKGVDSTLKIQPAELGDSAVYLCANSPLAAIETGELFFGEGSRLTVL.

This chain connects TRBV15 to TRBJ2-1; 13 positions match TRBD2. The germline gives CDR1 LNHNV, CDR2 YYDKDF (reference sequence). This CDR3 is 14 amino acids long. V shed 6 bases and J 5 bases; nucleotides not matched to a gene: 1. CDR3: CATRGTSGNNEQFF. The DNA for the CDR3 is TGTGCCACCAGGGGGACTAGCGGGAACAATGAGCAGTTCTTC.

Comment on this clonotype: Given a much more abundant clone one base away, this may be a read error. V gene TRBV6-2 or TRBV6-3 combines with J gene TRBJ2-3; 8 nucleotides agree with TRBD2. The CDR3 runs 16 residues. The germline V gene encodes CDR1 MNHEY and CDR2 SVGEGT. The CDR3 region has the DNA TGTGCCATCAGTTACTCGGAGACTAGCGTTAGGGATACGCAGTATTTT. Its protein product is CAISYSETSVRDTQYF.

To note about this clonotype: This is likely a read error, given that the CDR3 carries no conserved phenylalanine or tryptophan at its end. The CDR3 DNA sequence: TGTGCCAGCAGAAGCCGGGACAGCCGCTACAATGAGCAGTTCTTA. Protein: CASRSRDSRYNEQFL. This chain links TRBV11-3 with TRBJ2-1; 7 bases map to TRBD1. The CDR3 sequence is 15 residues long. V gave up 6 bases and J gave up 3 bases; unmatched junction bases: 8. Looked up from germline, CDR1 is SGHNT and CDR2 is YENEEA.

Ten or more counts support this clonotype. The DNA of the CDR3 is TGCGCCAGCAGCGGCGGCAGGGGTAAAGAGACCCAGTACTTC. It specifies CASSGGRGKETQYF. The chain combines TRBV4-1 with TRBJ2-5, with TRBD1 as a possible D gene (6 bases). CDR1 and CDR2 from the germline V gene are MGHRA and YSYEKL. The CDR3 has 14 amino acids. With 5 bases removed from V and 3 bases from J, the gap between germline ends came to 13 bases.

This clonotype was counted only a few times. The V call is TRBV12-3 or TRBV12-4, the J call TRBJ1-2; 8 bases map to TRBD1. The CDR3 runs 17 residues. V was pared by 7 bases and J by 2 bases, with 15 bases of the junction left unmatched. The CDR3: CASTTGGRWLSNYGYTF. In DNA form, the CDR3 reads TGTGCCAGCACCACAGGGGGGAGGTGGTTATCGAACTATGGCTACACCTTC.

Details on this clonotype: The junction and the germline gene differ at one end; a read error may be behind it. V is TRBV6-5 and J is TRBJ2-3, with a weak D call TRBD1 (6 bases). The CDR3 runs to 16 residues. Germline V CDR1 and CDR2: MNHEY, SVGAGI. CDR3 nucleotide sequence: TGTGCCAGCAGTTACGCGAGCTGGGGGCCGCGAGATACGCAGTATTTC. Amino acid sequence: CASSYASWGPRDTQYF.

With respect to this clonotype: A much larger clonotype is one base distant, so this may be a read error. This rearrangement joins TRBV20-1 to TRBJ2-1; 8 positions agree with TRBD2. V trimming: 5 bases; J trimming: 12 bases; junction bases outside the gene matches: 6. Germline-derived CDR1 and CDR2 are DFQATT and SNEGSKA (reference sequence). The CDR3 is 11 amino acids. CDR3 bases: TGCAGTGCTCCAGTAGCGGGAAGGCAGTTCTTC. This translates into CSAPVAGRQFF.

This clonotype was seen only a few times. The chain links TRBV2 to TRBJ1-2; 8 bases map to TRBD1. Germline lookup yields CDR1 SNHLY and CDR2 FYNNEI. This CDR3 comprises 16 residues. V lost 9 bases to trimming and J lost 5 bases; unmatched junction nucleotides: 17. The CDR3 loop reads CARNTATGVSRYGYTF. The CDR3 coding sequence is TGTGCCAGAAATACGGCGACAGGGGTCTCACGTTATGGCTACACCTTC.

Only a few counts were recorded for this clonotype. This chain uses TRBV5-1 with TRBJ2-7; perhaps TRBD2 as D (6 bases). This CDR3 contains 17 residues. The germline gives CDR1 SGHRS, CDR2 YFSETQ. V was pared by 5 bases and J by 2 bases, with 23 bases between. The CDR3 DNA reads TGCGCCAGCAGTTCAACCTTCCCGGGACTCCAGACCTACGAGCAGTACTTC. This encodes CASSSTFPGLQTYEQYF.

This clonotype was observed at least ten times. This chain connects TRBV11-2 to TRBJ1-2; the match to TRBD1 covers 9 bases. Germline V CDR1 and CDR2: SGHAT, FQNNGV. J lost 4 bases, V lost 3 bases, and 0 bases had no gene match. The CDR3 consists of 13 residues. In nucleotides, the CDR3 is TGTGCCAGCAGCTTGGGACAGGGCTATGGCTACACCTTC. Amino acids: CASSLGQGYGYTF.

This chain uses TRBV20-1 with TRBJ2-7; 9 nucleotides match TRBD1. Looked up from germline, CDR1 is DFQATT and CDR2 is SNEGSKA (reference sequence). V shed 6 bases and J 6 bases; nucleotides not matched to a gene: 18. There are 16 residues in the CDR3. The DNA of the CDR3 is TGCAGTGCCCTCCCGGGACAGGGTTCCAGGGCCTGCGAGCAGTACTTC. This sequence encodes CSALPGQGSRACEQYF.

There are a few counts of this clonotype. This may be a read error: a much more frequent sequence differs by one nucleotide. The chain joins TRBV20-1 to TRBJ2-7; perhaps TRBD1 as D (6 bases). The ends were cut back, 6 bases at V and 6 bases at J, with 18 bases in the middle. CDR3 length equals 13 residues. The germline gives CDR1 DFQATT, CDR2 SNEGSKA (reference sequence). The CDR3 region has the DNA TGCAGTGCCGTCCGGGACATGTTCATCGAGCAGTACTTC. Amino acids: CSAVRDMFIEQYF.

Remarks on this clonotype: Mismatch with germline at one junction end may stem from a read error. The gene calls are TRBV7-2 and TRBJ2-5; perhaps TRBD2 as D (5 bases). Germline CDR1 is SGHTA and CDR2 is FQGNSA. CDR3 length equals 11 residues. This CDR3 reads CASRVGETHYF. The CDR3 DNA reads TGTGCCAGCAGAGTGGGAGAGACCCATTACTTC. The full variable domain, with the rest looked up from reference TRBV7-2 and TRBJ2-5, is GAGVSQSPSNKVTEKGKDVELRCDPISGHTALYWYRQSLGQGLEFLIYFQGNSAPDKSGLPSDRFSAERTGGSVSTLTIQRTQQEDSAVYLCASRVGETHYFGPGTRLLVL.

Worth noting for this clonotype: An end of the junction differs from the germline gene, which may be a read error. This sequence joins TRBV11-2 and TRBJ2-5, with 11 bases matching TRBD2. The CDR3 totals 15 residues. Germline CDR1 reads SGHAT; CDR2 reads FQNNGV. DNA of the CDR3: TGTGTCAGCAGCCGGAGACTAGCGGGACAAGAGACCCAGTGCTTC. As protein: CVSSRRLAGQETQCF.